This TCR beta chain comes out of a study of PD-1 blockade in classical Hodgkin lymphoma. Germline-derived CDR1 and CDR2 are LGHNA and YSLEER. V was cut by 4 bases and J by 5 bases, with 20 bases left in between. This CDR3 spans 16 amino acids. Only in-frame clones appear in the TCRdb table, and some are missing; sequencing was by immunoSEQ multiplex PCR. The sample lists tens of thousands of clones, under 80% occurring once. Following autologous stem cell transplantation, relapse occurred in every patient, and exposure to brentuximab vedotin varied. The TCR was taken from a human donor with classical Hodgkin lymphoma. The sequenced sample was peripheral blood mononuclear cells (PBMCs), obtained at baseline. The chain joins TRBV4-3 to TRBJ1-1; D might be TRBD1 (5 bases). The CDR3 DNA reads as TGCGCCAGCAGCCGGCATCTCGCAGGGTGGTTGACTGAAGCTTTCTTT. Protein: CASSRHLAGWLTEAFF.